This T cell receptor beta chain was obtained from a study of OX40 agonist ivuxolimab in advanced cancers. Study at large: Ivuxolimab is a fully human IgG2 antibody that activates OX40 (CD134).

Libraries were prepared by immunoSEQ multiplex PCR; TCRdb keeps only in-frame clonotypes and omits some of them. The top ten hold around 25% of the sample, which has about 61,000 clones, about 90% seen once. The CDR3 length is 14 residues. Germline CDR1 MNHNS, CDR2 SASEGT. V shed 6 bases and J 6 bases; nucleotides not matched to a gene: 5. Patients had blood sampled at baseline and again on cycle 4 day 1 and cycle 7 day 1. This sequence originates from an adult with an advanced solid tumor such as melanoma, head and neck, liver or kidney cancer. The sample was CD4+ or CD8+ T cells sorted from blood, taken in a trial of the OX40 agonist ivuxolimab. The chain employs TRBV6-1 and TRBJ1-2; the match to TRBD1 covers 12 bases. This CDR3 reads CASRGQGAVNGYTF. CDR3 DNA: TGTGCCAGCAGGGGACAGGGGGCGGTTAATGGCTACACCTTC.